The clone carrying this TCR beta chain was recorded once. Trimming took 7 bases from V and 3 from J, leaving 13 bases between them. The CDR3 is 14 amino acids. CDR1 is KGHSH, CDR2 LQKENI, per germline. The data stem from a study of blood T cell repertoires in COVID-19. Looking at the study overall: Specimens from acute and convalescent COVID-19 originated in the United States, Italy and Spain.

In terms of age and location, participants ranged from roughly 18 to 95 years and lived in about two dozen US areas. The method was immunoSEQ multiplex PCR; TCRdb's version includes in-frame clones alone and lacks a portion of them. The profile covers 140,000 to 150,000 clones, with more than 75% appearing a single time and roughly 10% taken by the ten largest. The rearrangement uses TRBV18 and TRBJ1-5, with no clear D. The sequencing sample was made of PBMCs or T cells enriched from blood (not recorded which). The sequence was collected from a man aged 55 to 69 who had recovered from COVID-19. This CDR3 reads CASLDNPSNQPQHF. CDR3 DNA: TGTGCCAGCTTAGACAACCCGTCCAATCAGCCCCAGCATTTT.